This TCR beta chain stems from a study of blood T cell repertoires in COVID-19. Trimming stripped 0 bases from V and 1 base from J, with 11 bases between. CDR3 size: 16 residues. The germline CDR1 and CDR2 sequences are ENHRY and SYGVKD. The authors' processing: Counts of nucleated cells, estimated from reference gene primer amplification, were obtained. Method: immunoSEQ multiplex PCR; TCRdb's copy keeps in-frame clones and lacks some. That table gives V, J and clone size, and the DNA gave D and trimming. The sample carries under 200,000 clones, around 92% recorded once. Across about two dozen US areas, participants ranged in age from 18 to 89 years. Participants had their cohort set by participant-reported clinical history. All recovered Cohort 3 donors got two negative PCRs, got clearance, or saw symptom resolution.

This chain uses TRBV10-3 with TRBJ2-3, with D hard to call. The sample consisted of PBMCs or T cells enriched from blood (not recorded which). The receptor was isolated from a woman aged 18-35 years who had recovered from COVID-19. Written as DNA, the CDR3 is TGTGCCATCAGTGAGTCGTCACCGGCGGGCACAGATACGCAGTATTTT. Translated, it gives CAISESSPAGTDTQYF.